A single sample is the source of the 29 T cell receptor beta chains below, sequenced in a study of blood T cell repertoires in COVID-19. Method: immunoSEQ multiplex PCR; TCRdb's copy keeps in-frame clones and lacks some. Here the sample spans 200,000 to 250,000 clones, about 85% being singletons. Input material: peripheral blood. The source of these receptors is a young man with active or convalescent COVID-19.

The chain has TRBV30 and TRBJ1-2; D perhaps matches TRBD1 (5 bases). Deletions cut 5 bases from V and 7 bases from J, with 14 bases between. Germline values: CDR1 GTSNPN, CDR2 SVGIG (reference sequence). CDR3 size: 12 residues. CDR3 bases: TGTGCCTGGGACCTGGGGCAGCTTGGCTACACCTTC. Protein product: CAWDLGQLGYTF.

The chain combines TRBV5-1 with TRBJ2-7; 8 positions match TRBD1. The CDR3 is made up of 14 amino acids. Germline trimming cut 4 bases from V and 5 bases from J; bases unmatched to any gene: 8. Germline-derived CDR1 and CDR2 are SGHRS and YFSETQ. Here the CDR3 DNA reads TGCGCCAGCAGCCCTCGGACAGGGACGAACGAGCAGTACTTC. It encodes CASSPRTGTNEQYF.

There are a few counts of this clone. J is TRBJ2-7 and V is TRBV28; D may be TRBD2 (6 bases). Germline CDR1 reads MDHEN; CDR2 reads SYDVKM. V was shortened by 3 bases and J by 3 bases, with 15 bases between the two germline ends. The length of the CDR3 is 15 residues. CDR3 nucleotide sequence: TGTGCCAGCAGTTTGGGGGGTCTGCCCAGCTACGAGCAGTACTTC. This translates into CASSLGGLPSYEQYF.

The chain uses TRBV3-1 (or the pseudogene TRBV3-2) and TRBJ1-2; D is perhaps TRBD1 (6 bases). Trimming left V 2 bases short and J 8 bases short, with 12 bases between. The CDR3 length is 13 residues. CDR1 is LGHDT and CDR2 is YNNKEL in the germline V gene (reference sequence). In DNA form, the CDR3 reads TGTGCCAGCAGCCAATTCCCAGGGGAGGGCTACACCTTC. Translation: CASSQFPGEGYTF.

Of note for this clone: The identical CDR3 is also encoded by other nucleotide sequences in the sample. The V and J genes are TRBV6-5 and TRBJ2-2, with 8 bases identical to TRBD1. Germline loops: CDR1 MNHEY, CDR2 SVGAGI. The ends lost 2 bases at V and 1 base at J; junction bases unmatched: 3. The CDR3 is 16 amino acids. CDR3 residues: CASSYRGTGNTGELFF. DNA for the CDR3: TGTGCCAGCAGTTACCGCGGGACAGGGAACACCGGGGAGCTGTTTTTT.

The chain links TRBV2 to TRBJ1-2, with D possibly TRBD1 on 5 matching bases. Trimming took off 5 bases at V and 4 bases at J, with 11 bases between the two ends. There are 13 residues in the CDR3. CDR1 and CDR2 (germline): SNHLY, FYNNEI. CDR3 amino acids: CASSLGLSYGYTF. The CDR3 nucleotides are TGTGCCAGCAGTTTGGGGCTTTCCTATGGCTACACCTTC.

The chain is built from TRBV18 and TRBJ2-1; 7 nucleotides align to TRBD2. The V segment lost 3 bases and the J segment 6 bases; nucleotides outside the gene matches: 8. The CDR3 loop spans 15 amino acids. Germline V CDR1 and CDR2: KGHSH, LQKENI. CDR3 nucleotides: TGTGCCAGCTCACCCTCAAACCCGGGGGGCAATGAGCAGTTCTTC. Translated: CASSPSNPGGNEQFF. Full variable domain (missing parts from reference TRBV18 and TRBJ2-1): NAGVMQNPRHLVRRRGQEARLRCSPMKGHSHVYWYRQLPEEGLKFMVYLQKENIIDESGMPKERFSAEFPKEGPSILRIQQVVRGDSAAYFCASSPSNPGGNEQFFGPGTRLTVL.

The chain couples TRBV11-1 to TRBJ2-1, with 12 bases fitting TRBD2. V was clipped by 6 bases and J by 8 bases; unmatched bases: 11. Germline V gene data show CDR1 as SGHAT and CDR2 as FQDESV (reference sequence). The length of the CDR3 is 16 residues. As DNA, the CDR3 is TGTGCCAGCAGAAGACTAGCGGGAGAGAATATCGATGAGCAGTTCTTC. It translates to CASRRLAGENIDEQFF.

V gene TRBV7-9 combines with J gene TRBJ2-1; 9 bases map to TRBD2. Germline CDR1 reads SEHNR; CDR2 reads FQNEAQ (reference sequence). V lost 5 bases to trimming and J lost 5 bases; unmatched junction nucleotides: 13. The CDR3 totals 17 residues. The CDR3 here is CASSPSFRTSEDNEQFF. CDR3 coding DNA: TGTGCCAGCAGCCCATCGTTCCGGACTAGCGAGGACAATGAGCAGTTCTTC.

The genes are TRBV2 and TRBJ1-1; D is uncertain. The CDR3 is 12 amino acids. The germline gives CDR1 SNHLY, CDR2 FYNNEI. V was clipped by 0 bases and J by 11 bases, with 10 bases between them. The CDR3 DNA sequence: TGTGCCAGCAGTGAAGCCACCGCCAGGGCTTTCTTT. Its translation is CASSEATARAFF.

In this sample, this clone turned up once. The chain joins TRBV9 to TRBJ2-3, with 12 bases that match TRBD2. This CDR3 is 18 amino acids long. V lost 3 bases, J lost 5 bases, and 13 bases stayed unmatched. CDR1 and CDR2 (germline): SGDLS, YYNGEE. The CDR3 loop reads CASSAPSSGRALGDTQYF. CDR3 bases: TGTGCCAGCAGCGCCCCCTCTAGCGGGAGGGCCCTCGGAGATACGCAGTATTTT. Using reference TRBV9 and TRBJ2-3 for the parts outside the CDR3, the full variable domain is DSGVTQTPKHLITATGQRVTLRCSPRSGDLSVYWYQQSLDQGLQFLIQYYNGEERAKGNILERFSAQQFPDLHSELNLSSLELGDSALYFCASSAPSSGRALGDTQYFGPGTRLTVL.

This chain links TRBV12-3 or TRBV12-4 with TRBJ2-3; tentatively, D is TRBD2 (5 bases). This CDR3 is 13 amino acids long. Trimming took 3 bases from V and 6 from J, leaving 10 bases between them. CDR3 nucleotides: TGTGCCAGCAGTTTGGATAGGAGGGATACGCAGTATTTT. It codes for CASSLDRRDTQYF.

The chain joins TRBV18 to TRBJ1-6, with D possibly matching TRBD1 (6 bases). Germline V lookup: CDR1 KGHSH, CDR2 LQKENI. The CDR3 loop spans 14 amino acids. Trimming removed 8 bases from V and 7 bases from J, with 15 bases in between. CDR3 nucleotides: TGTGCCAGCGGGGGACAAGTGGGGAATTCACCCCTCCACTTT. Translation gives CASGGQVGNSPLHF.

The J gene is TRBJ2-7, the V gene TRBV19, with no clear D. The CDR3 spans 15 residues. Between the trimmed V and J ends, which lost 3 bases and 4 bases, there was a span of 16 bases. Looked up from germline, CDR1 is LNHDA and CDR2 is SQIVND (reference sequence). CDR3 DNA sequence: TGTGCCAGTAGTATTGGTCCGATATCCACTTACGAGCAGTACTTC. Protein: CASSIGPISTYEQYF.

This CDR3 reads CASSSYFTGALVRSYEQYF. CDR3 DNA sequence: TGTGCCAGCAGCTCCTACTTCACAGGGGCCCTCGTTAGATCCTACGAGCAGTACTTC. The chain couples TRBV7-9 to TRBJ2-7; TRBD1 matches at 7 bases. Per germline, CDR1 SEHNR and CDR2 FQNEAQ (reference sequence). Trimming took 4 bases from V and 1 from J; bases not matched to a gene: 19. The CDR3 runs 19 residues.

Many counts were recorded for this clone. J is TRBJ2-1 and V is TRBV6-4; the match to TRBD2 covers 8 bases. Trimming took 0 bases from V and 3 from J; bases not matched to a gene: 1. Germline V gene lookup returns CDR1 MRHNA and CDR2 SNTAGT. The CDR3 is 15 amino acids. The DNA for the CDR3 is TGTGCCAGCAGTGACTCCGGGGGGGGCTACAATGAGCAGTTCTTC. Amino acid sequence: CASSDSGGGYNEQFF.

This chain's CDR3 is CASVASRKPSQPQHF. The CDR3 DNA follows: TGTGCCAGCGTCGCTTCTAGGAAACCAAGCCAGCCCCAGCATTTT. The chain uses TRBV6-6 and TRBJ1-5, with D unclear. CDR1 is MNHNY and CDR2 is SVGAGI in the germline V gene (reference sequence). V lost 8 bases and J lost 7, with 21 bases in between. There are 15 residues in the CDR3.

The genes are TRBV19 and TRBJ1-1; 8 positions match TRBD1. V shed 1 base and J 6 bases; nucleotides not matched to a gene: 10. From germline, CDR1 is LNHDA and CDR2 SQIVND (reference sequence). The CDR3 totals 16 residues. CDR3 protein: CASSIGAGTGLSEAFF. The CDR3 region has the DNA TGTGCCAGTAGTATAGGGGCCGGGACAGGACTATCTGAAGCTTTCTTT.

The chain carries TRBV19 and TRBJ1-3; perhaps TRBD1 as D (6 bases). The CDR3 spans 15 residues. Trimming took 3 bases from V and 1 from J, leaving 10 bases between them. Per the germline V gene, CDR1 is LNHDA and CDR2 is SQIVND (reference sequence). CDR3 residues: CASSIGQRSGNTIYF. The CDR3 DNA reads TGTGCCAGTAGTATTGGACAGCGATCTGGAAACACCATATATTTT.

The CDR3 protein is CASDGQGYTGELFF. The DNA for the CDR3 is TGTGCCAGCGATGGACAGGGGTACACCGGGGAGCTGTTTTTT. V usage is TRBV2 and J usage is TRBJ2-2; 9 bases align to TRBD1. Germline CDR1 and CDR2: SNHLY and FYNNEI. V shed 8 bases and J 3 bases; nucleotides not matched to a gene: 4. The CDR3 totals 14 residues.

V gene TRBV9 combines with J gene TRBJ2-7; TRBD1 matches 10 bases. The CDR3 loop spans 14 amino acids. V gave up 0 bases and J gave up 4 bases; unmatched junction bases: 1. Germline-derived CDR1 and CDR2 are SGDLS and YYNGEE. CDR3 region: CASSVAGQGYEQYF. The CDR3 DNA reads as TGTGCCAGCAGCGTAGCGGGACAGGGGTACGAGCAGTACTTC.

This rearrangement joins TRBV7-8 to TRBJ2-7; 7 positions agree with TRBD2. Trimming took 1 base from V and 6 from J; bases not matched to a gene: 3. Germline V gene data show CDR1 as SGHVS and CDR2 as FQNEAQ. The CDR3 sequence is 13 residues long. DNA for the CDR3: TGTGCCAGCAGCTTAGGCGGGGGTTCCGAGCAGTACTTC. Protein product: CASSLGGGSEQYF.

The chain joins TRBV11-2 to TRBJ2-1; the match to TRBD2 covers 15 bases. This CDR3 contains 15 residues. The J segment lost 15 bases and the V segment lost 5 bases, leaving 11 bases of the junction unmatched. Germline CDR1 is SGHAT and CDR2 is FQNNGV. In nucleotides, the CDR3 is TGTGCCAGCAGCCGAAGGACTAGCGGGGGGGCCCCGCCGTTCTTC. Amino acid sequence: CASSRRTSGGAPPFF.

This chain connects TRBV2 to TRBJ2-7, with a possible D match to TRBD2 (5 bases). The CDR3 runs to 13 residues. Trimming removed 5 bases from V and 1 base from J, with 9 bases in between. CDR1 and CDR2 (germline): SNHLY, FYNNEI. CDR3 DNA sequence: TGTGCCAGCAGTACCCGGAGGTCCTACGAGCAGTACTTC. Translated: CASSTRRSYEQYF.

This sequence joins TRBV5-4 and TRBJ2-7; TRBD2 is a possible D gene (6 bases). CDR1 and CDR2 from the germline V gene are SGHNT and YYREEE (reference sequence). The CDR3 is 16 residues long. Trimming left V 3 bases short and J 0 bases short, with 16 bases between. DNA of the CDR3: TGTGCCAGCAGCTCTCCCCACGGTAGCGGCTCCTACGAGCAGTACTTC. This sequence encodes CASSSPHGSGSYEQYF.

The chain employs TRBV7-8 and TRBJ1-2; the D gene is possibly TRBD1 (6 bases). Trimming removed 1 base from V and 4 bases from J, with 19 bases in between. Germline lookup yields CDR1 SGHVS and CDR2 FQNEAQ. This CDR3 region has 17 residues. The CDR3 reads CASSLGGGAHHLYGYTF. For the CDR3, the DNA is TGTGCCAGCAGCTTAGGGGGGGGCGCCCATCATCTCTATGGCTACACCTTC.

Points on this clone: This sample also contains other DNA sequences that code for the same CDR3. The chain combines TRBV5-1 with TRBJ2-5; D unclear. Trimming took 0 bases from V and 2 from J, leaving 8 bases between them. CDR1 is SGHRS and CDR2 is YFSETQ in the germline V gene. This CDR3 spans 14 amino acids. CDR3 sequence: CASSLGSVQETQYF. CDR3 nucleotides: TGCGCCAGCAGCTTGGGTTCTGTACAAGAGACCCAGTACTTC.

This clone turned up a few times. The chain employs TRBV15 and TRBJ2-7; possible D gene TRBD1, 5 bases. This CDR3 is 16 amino acids long. Trimming stripped 3 bases from V and 2 bases from J, with 17 bases between. Per the germline V gene, CDR1 is LNHNV and CDR2 is YYDKDF (reference sequence). CDR3 sequence (DNA): TGTGCCACCAGCAGTGGGTTAGGGGCCCGAGCCTACGAGCAGTACTTC. The encoded protein is CATSSGLGARAYEQYF.

CDR3 sequence: CASSIPPIRQGKETQYF. For the CDR3, the DNA is TGTGCCAGTAGTATACCCCCCATTCGTCAGGGCAAAGAGACCCAGTACTTC. The chain is built from TRBV19 and TRBJ2-5; the D gene is possibly TRBD1 (5 bases). Germline CDR1 reads LNHDA; CDR2 reads SQIVND (reference sequence). There are 17 residues in the CDR3. The V end was cut by 2 bases, the J end by 3 bases, with 19 bases between.